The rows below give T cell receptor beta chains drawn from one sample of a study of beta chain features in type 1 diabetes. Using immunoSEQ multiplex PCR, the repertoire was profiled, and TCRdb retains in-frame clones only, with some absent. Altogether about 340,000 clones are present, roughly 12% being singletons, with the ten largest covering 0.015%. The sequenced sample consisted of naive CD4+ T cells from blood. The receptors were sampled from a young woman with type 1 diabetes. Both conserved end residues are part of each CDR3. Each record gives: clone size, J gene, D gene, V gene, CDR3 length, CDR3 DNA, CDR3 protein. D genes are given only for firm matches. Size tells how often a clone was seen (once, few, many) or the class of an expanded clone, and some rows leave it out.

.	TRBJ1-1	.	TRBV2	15	TGTGCCGAATTAGGGGGTCCAGGAGGGAACACTGAAGCTTTCTTT	CAELGGPGGNTEAFF
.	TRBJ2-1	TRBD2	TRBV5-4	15	TGTGCCAGCAGCCCTACTAGCGGGGGATACAATGAGCAGTTCTTC	CASSPTSGGYNEQFF
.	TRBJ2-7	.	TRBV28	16	TGTGCCAGCAGTTTATTGCAAATCAGGGGTAGCAAAGAGCAGTACTTC	CASSLLQIRGSKEQYF
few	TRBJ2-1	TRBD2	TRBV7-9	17	TGTGCCAGCAGCTCATGGACTAGCGGGAGAGAACACAATGAGCAGTTCTTC	CASSSWTSGREHNEQFF
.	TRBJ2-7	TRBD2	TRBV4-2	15	TGTGCCAGCAGCCAAGATGGCGGGAGGGGGGACGAGCAGTACTTC	CASSQDGGRGDEQYF
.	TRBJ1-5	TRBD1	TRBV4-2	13	TGTGCCAGCAGCCAAACAGGGGTTCAGCCCCAGCATTTT	CASSQTGVQPQHF
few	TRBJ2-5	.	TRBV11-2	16	TGTGCCAGCAGCTTCCTCAATAGCGCCAGAGGGGAGACCCAGTACTTC	CASSFLNSARGETQYF
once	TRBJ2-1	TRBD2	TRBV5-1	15	TGCGCCAGCAGCTTTGGCGGGAGACCCTACAATGAGCAGTTCTTC	CASSFGGRPYNEQFF
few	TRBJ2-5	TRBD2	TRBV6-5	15	TGTGCCAGCAGTTACCTAGCGGGACTGACAGAGACCCAGTACTTC	CASSYLAGLTETQYF
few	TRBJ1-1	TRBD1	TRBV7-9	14	TGTGCCAGCAGCCTCGCCGGGACAGACACTGAAGCTTTCTTT	CASSLAGTDTEAFF
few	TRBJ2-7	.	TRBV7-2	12	TGTGCCAGCAGCTTGGACTTCTACGAGCAGTACTTC	CASSLDFYEQYF
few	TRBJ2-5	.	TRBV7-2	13	TGTGCCAGCTCCCTAACGTACCAAGAGACCCAGTACTTC	CASSLTYQETQYF
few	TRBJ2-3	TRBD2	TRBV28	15	TGTGCCAGCAGTTTGCTAGCGGGAGGGCTGGATACGCAGTATTTT	CASSLLAGGLDTQYF
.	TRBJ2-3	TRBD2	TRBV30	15	TGTGCCTGGAGTGTGGGAGGGAGGGCCGAAGATACGCAGTATTTT	CAWSVGGRAEDTQYF
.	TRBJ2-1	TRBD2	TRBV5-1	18	TGCGCCAGCACCTCCGGCCTAGCGGGAGGGAGCTCCTACAATGAGCAGTTCTTC	CASTSGLAGGSSYNEQFF
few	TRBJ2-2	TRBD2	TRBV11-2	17	TGTGCCAGCAGCTTAGATCCCGGGAGGAGTAGAACCGGGGAGCTGTTTTTT	CASSLDPGRSRTGELFF
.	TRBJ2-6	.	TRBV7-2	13	TGTGCCAGCAGCTTAAGATTAGTTAACGTCCTGACTTTC	CASSLRLVNVLTF
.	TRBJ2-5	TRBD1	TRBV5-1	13	TGCGCCAGCAGCGGATGGACAGGAGAGACCCAGTACTTC	CASSGWTGETQYF
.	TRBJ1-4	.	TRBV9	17	TGTGCCAGCAGCTTCGGAGGGCAGCTTGCAACTAATGAAAAACTGTTTTTT	CASSFGGQLATNEKLFF
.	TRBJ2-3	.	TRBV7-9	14	TGTGCCAGCAGCTCAAAACAGGCGACAGATACGCAGTATTTT	CASSSKQATDTQYF
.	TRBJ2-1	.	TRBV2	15	TGTGCCAGCGGGATCGACAGGTCTCCCTACAATGAGCAGTTCTTC	CASGIDRSPYNEQFF
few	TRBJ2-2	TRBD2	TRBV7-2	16	TGTGCCAGCAGTTTACTAGCGGGACAGAACACCGGGGAGCTGTTTTTT	CASSLLAGQNTGELFF
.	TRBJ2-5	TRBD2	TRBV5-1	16	TGCGCCAGCAGAGGAACCGGGACTAGCGGTCAAGAGACCCAGTACTTC	CASRGTGTSGQETQYF
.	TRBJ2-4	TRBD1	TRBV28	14	TGTGCCAGCAGTCAGATGACAGGGGTGAGGCTTCAGTACTTC	CASSQMTGVRLQYF
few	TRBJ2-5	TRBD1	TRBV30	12	TGTGCCTGGAGTCACAGGGGAGAGACCCAGTACTTC	CAWSHRGETQYF
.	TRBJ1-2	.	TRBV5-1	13	TGCGCCAGCAGCTTGGCAGGCAGGGGAAGCTACACCTTC	CASSLAGRGSYTF
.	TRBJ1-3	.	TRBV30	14	TGTGCCTGGAGCGGTGGACAGTACGGGAACACCATATATTTT	CAWSGGQYGNTIYF